The 19 T cell receptor beta chains below come from one sample, sequenced in a study of Graves' ophthalmopathy and Graves' hyperthyroidism. Amplification of TCR beta CDR3 regions used RNA transcripts. First-round RT-PCR employed HTBI primers, with a second-round multiplex PCR after it. TCRdb re-called the multiplex PCR reads through MiXCR, storing one row per CDR3 protein. The repertoire consists of approximately 460,000 distinct CDR3 sequences, with about an eighth occurring once and the leading ten covering about a tenth. The sample comprised blood. These receptor sequences come from a woman in her 30s with Graves' ophthalmopathy.

About this clonotype itself: A much larger clone differs from this one at a single base, so this may be a read error. The chain joins TRBV7-2 to TRBJ1-2, with D perhaps matching TRBD1 (6 bases). Germline V gene data show CDR1 as SGHTA and CDR2 as FQGNSA. V was pared by 8 bases and J by 5 bases, with 21 bases between. The CDR3 covers 15 residues. In nucleotides, the CDR3 is TGTGCCAGCGGCAAACAGGGTCCCTCTAGTTATGGCTACACCTTC. Translating gives CASGKQGPSSYGYTF.

This clonotype has ten or more counts. V gene TRBV7-9 combines with J gene TRBJ1-6; D not resolved. Per the germline V gene, CDR1 is SEHNR and CDR2 is FQNEAQ (reference sequence). Trimming left V 5 bases short and J 9 bases short, with 8 bases between. The CDR3 extends over 12 amino acids. This CDR3 reads CASSRTGSPLHF. The CDR3 coding sequence is TGTGCCAGCAGCAGGACGGGTTCACCCCTCCACTTT.

This clonotype was picked up many times. The chain has TRBV19 and TRBJ1-1; tentatively, D is TRBD1 (6 bases). This CDR3 region has 14 residues. Germline V gene data show CDR1 as LNHDA and CDR2 as SQIVND (reference sequence). Deletions cut 5 bases from V and 6 bases from J, with 16 bases between. CDR3 region: CASSPWGWGPEAFF. The CDR3 bases are TGTGCCAGTAGTCCGTGGGGTTGGGGGCCTGAAGCTTTCTTT.

This clonotype was recorded at least ten times. This chain connects TRBV6-1 to TRBJ1-5; perhaps TRBD1 as D (6 bases). Trimming pared 2 bases from V and 0 bases from J, leaving 8 bases between. Germline-derived CDR1 and CDR2 are MNHNS and SASEGT. The CDR3 extends over 15 amino acids. The CDR3 spells CASSERDISNQPQHF. The CDR3 DNA reads as TGTGCCAGCAGTGAAAGGGACATTAGCAATCAGCCCCAGCATTTT.

This clonotype was observed at least ten times. The V gene is TRBV2, the J gene TRBJ2-7, with 8 bases identical to TRBD1. J lost 3 bases, V lost 9 bases, and 13 bases had no gene match. This CDR3 has 15 amino acids. In germline, CDR1 is SNHLY, CDR2 FYNNEI. CDR3 sequence: CARLIYRGVNYEQYF. The CDR3 DNA reads as TGTGCCAGATTAATTTACAGGGGGGTGAACTACGAGCAGTACTTC.

This clonotype was seen ten or more times. This chain uses TRBV27 with TRBJ2-7; D gene ambiguous. The germline V and J ends were trimmed by 5 bases and 4 bases, with 15 bases remaining between them. Germline V gene lookup returns CDR1 MNHEY and CDR2 SMNVEV (reference sequence). The CDR3 extends over 14 amino acids. The CDR3 reads CASSHRTEAYEQYF. The CDR3 DNA sequence: TGTGCCAGCAGTCATCGGACCGAGGCTTACGAGCAGTACTTC.

The rearrangement joins TRBV7-2 to TRBJ2-2; TRBD1 aligns across 7 bases. V lost 6 bases and J lost 8; bases outside the gene matches: 12. This CDR3 contains 15 residues. Germline lookup yields CDR1 SGHTA and CDR2 FQGNSA. The CDR3 is CASRKQGFGVGELFF. CDR3 in DNA: TGTGCCAGCAGGAAACAGGGGTTCGGCGTGGGGGAGCTGTTTTTT.

The table lists this clonotype with many counts. The chain uses TRBV19 and TRBJ2-2; perhaps TRBD1 as D (5 bases). The CDR3 spans 15 residues. Between the trimmed V and J ends, which lost 2 bases and 4 bases, there was a span of 11 bases. Germline V CDR1 and CDR2: LNHDA, SQIVND (reference sequence). The CDR3 is CASSIYRSPTGELFF. In DNA, the CDR3 is TGTGCCAGTAGTATATACAGGTCCCCCACCGGGGAGCTGTTTTTT.

The gene calls are TRBV7-3 and TRBJ2-4; TRBD2 is a possible D gene (6 bases). Germline loops: CDR1 SGHTA, CDR2 FQGTGA. There are 14 residues in the CDR3. Trimming removed 5 bases from V and 1 base from J, with 9 bases in between. The CDR3 DNA reads TGTGCCAGCAGCCCGGGAGAGGCCAAAAACATTCAGTACTTC. Translating it yields CASSPGEAKNIQYF.

The rearrangement links TRBV12-3 or TRBV12-4 to TRBJ2-7, with 8 positions matching TRBD2. J lost 2 bases, V lost 6 bases, and 6 bases had no gene match. The CDR3 consists of 14 residues. The CDR3 bases are TGTGCCAGCAGCGATCCGGGAGGGACCTACGAGCAGTACTTC. Protein product: CASSDPGGTYEQYF.

The chain recombines TRBV5-1 with TRBJ1-5, with D unclear. The CDR3 length is 17 residues. Germline V gene data show CDR1 as SGHRS and CDR2 as YFSETQ. V lost 1 base, J lost 4 bases, and 18 bases lay in between. This chain's CDR3 is CASSLQPLGMGNQPQHF. The CDR3 DNA reads as TGCGCCAGCAGCTTGCAACCCTTGGGAATGGGGAATCAGCCCCAGCATTTT.

This clonotype has ten or more counts. The J gene is TRBJ2-7, the V gene TRBV6-1; 7 nucleotides align to TRBD1. The CDR3 runs to 15 residues. Per germline, CDR1 MNHNS and CDR2 SASEGT. The J segment lost 7 bases and the V segment lost 6 bases, leaving 15 bases of the junction unmatched. The CDR3 nucleotides are TGTGCCAGCAGGACAGGGAGCCGACTTAATGTAGAGCAGTACTTC. Translating gives CASRTGSRLNVEQYF.

This clonotype was observed a single time. The chain joins TRBV6-5 to TRBJ1-2; possible D gene TRBD1, 5 bases. Between the trimmed V and J ends, which lost 2 bases and 8 bases, there was a span of 15 bases. The germline V gene has CDR1 MNHEY and CDR2 SVGAGI. CDR3 size: 14 residues. In DNA form, the CDR3 reads TGTGCCAGCAGTTACGGGAGGGCTCAGGGAGGCTACACCTTC. This codes for CASSYGRAQGGYTF.

The chain employs TRBV24-1 and TRBJ2-7, with D perhaps TRBD2 (6 bases). This CDR3 has 15 residues. V lost 3 bases to trimming and J lost 7 bases, with 18 bases between them. Germline V gene sequence: CDR1 KGHDR, CDR2 SFDVKD. The CDR3 bases are TGTGCCACCAGTGATCCAACGGAGGGGTTGGGAGAGCAGTACTTC. Translated, it gives CATSDPTEGLGEQYF.

This clonotype was detected many times. The V and J genes are TRBV7-2 and TRBJ2-2; weak D call: TRBD1 (6 bases). CDR3 length: 14 residues. V was cut by 5 bases and J by 9 bases, with 16 bases left in between. Germline CDR1 SGHTA, CDR2 FQGNSA. The CDR3 coding sequence is TGTGCCAGCAGCCGAGGGGGTTCCGGGAGGGAGCTGTTTTTT. It codes for CASSRGGSGRELFF.

The rearrangement joins TRBV29-1 to TRBJ2-7, with D tentatively TRBD2 (6 bases). Germline CDR1 and CDR2: SQVTM and ANQGSEA. The length of the CDR3 is 12 residues. Trimming removed 6 bases at V and 5 bases at J, with 14 bases between. Here the CDR3 DNA reads TGCAGCGTCCAAACCGGAGGGGACGAGCAGTACTTC. Translating gives CSVQTGGDEQYF.

This clonotype showed up many times. The chain employs TRBV2 and TRBJ2-5, with D maybe TRBD2 (5 bases). In germline, CDR1 is SNHLY, CDR2 FYNNEI. The V gene lost 6 bases and the J gene lost 7 bases, with 21 bases spanning the gap. The CDR3 is 15 residues long. CDR3 residues: CASSPVLGPSGTQYF. The CDR3 DNA reads as TGTGCCAGCAGCCCAGTACTAGGGCCCTCGGGGACCCAGTACTTC.

This clonotype was counted ten times or more. V gene TRBV12-3 or TRBV12-4 combines with J gene TRBJ1-1; a weak D match, TRBD1 (5 bases). Trimming pared 7 bases from V and 10 bases from J, leaving 16 bases between. CDR3 length equals 12 residues. CDR3 protein: CASMGEGRRAFF. For the CDR3, the DNA is TGTGCCAGCATGGGGGAGGGGCGTAGAGCTTTCTTT.

This clonotype was counted at least ten times. J is TRBJ1-5 and V is TRBV12-5; possibly TRBD1 for D (6 bases). Looked up from germline, CDR1 is LGHNT and CDR2 is FRNRAP. The CDR3 extends over 14 amino acids. The V end was cut by 7 bases, the J end by 6 bases, with 16 bases between. The DNA of the CDR3 is TGTGCTAGTGCCCCCGGACAGTCGGGTCAGCCCCAGCATTTT. It codes for CASAPGQSGQPQHF. The full variable domain, its missing parts supplied by reference TRBV12-5 and TRBJ1-5, is DARVTQTPRHKVTEMGQEVTMRCQPILGHNTVFWYRQTMMQGLELLAYFRNRAPLDDSGMPKDRFSAEMPDATLATLKIQPSEPRDSAVYFCASAPGQSGQPQHFGDGTRLSIL.